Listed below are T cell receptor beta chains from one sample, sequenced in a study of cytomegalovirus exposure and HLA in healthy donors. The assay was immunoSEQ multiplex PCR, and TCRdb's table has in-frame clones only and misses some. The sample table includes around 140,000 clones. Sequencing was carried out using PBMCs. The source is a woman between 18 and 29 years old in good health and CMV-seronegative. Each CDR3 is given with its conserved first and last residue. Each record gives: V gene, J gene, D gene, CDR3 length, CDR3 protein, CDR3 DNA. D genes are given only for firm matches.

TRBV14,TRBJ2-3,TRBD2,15,CASSQLAGFTDTQYF,TGTGCCAGCAGCCAGCTAGCGGGATTCACAGATACGCAGTATTTT
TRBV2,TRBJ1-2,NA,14,CASSEIRGTYGYTF,TGTGCCAGCAGTGAAATTAGGGGCACTTATGGCTACACCTTC
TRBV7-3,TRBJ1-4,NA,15,CASSLRGRQDEKLFF,TGTGCCAGCAGCTTAAGGGGGAGGCAGGATGAAAAACTGTTTTTT
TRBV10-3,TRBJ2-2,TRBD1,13,CAIRGQGAGELFF,TGTGCCATCAGGGGACAGGGCGCCGGGGAGCTGTTTTTT
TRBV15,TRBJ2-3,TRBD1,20,CATSRDRVPGQGISTDTQYF,TGTGCCACCAGCAGAGATCGAGTTCCCGGACAGGGCATCTCCACAGATACGCAGTATTTT
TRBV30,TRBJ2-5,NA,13,CAWSRSGQETQYF,TGTGCCTGGAGTAGGAGCGGGCAAGAGACCCAGTACTTC
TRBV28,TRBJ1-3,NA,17,CASSVGGQRVSGNTIYF,TGTGCCAGCAGTGTAGGGGGACAACGAGTCTCTGGAAACACCATATATTTT
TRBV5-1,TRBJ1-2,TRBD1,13,CASSLGQTGPYTF,TGCGCCAGCAGCTTGGGTCAGACAGGGCCCTACACCTTC
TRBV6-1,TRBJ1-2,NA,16,CASSEPLVGGRDGYTF,TGTGCCAGCAGTGAACCCCTGGTTGGGGGGAGGGATGGCTACACCTTC
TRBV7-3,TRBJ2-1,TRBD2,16,CASSSWTSGGGNEQFF,TGTGCCAGCAGCTCGTGGACTAGCGGGGGGGGGAATGAGCAGTTCTTC
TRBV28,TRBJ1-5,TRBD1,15,CASRPTGGSNQPQHF,TGTGCCAGCAGGCCAACAGGGGGGAGCAATCAGCCCCAGCATTTT
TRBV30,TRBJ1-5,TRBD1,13,CAWNKDRYTPQHF,TGTGCCTGGAATAAGGACAGGTATACGCCCCAGCATTTT
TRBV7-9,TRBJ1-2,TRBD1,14,CASSDLTGGYGYTF,TGTGCCAGCAGCGACCTGACAGGGGGGTATGGCTACACCTTC
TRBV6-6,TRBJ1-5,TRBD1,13,CASSETGVQPQHF,TGTGCCAGCAGTGAGACAGGGGTTCAGCCCCAGCATTTT
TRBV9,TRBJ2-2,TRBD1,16,CASSEPGQGVTGELFF,TGTGCCAGCAGCGAACCGGGACAGGGGGTCACCGGGGAGCTGTTTTTT
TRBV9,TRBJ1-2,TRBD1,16,CASSTRSGDSDYGYTF,TGTGCCAGCAGCACCCGATCTGGGGACAGTGACTATGGCTACACCTTC
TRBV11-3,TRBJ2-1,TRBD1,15,CASSPLTGPNNEQFF,TGTGCCAGCAGCCCGCTGACAGGGCCGAACAATGAGCAGTTCTTC
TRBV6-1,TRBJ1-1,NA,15,CASSKIVGGGTEAFF,TGTGCCAGCAGTAAAATTGTGGGAGGGGGCACTGAAGCTTTCTTT
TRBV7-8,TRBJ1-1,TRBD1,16,CAGSPYTATGATEAFF,TGTGCCGGCAGCCCATACACTGCGACAGGGGCCACTGAAGCTTTCTTT
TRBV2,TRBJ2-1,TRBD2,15,CASCSPGGGSNEQFF,TGTGCCAGCTGCTCCCCTGGGGGGGGGTCCAATGAGCAGTTCTTC
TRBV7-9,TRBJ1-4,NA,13,CASSLQRDEKLFF,TGTGCCAGCAGCTTACAGAGGGATGAAAAACTGTTTTTT
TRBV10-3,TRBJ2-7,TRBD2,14,CAISQTSESYEQYF,TGTGCCATCAGTCAGACTAGCGAGTCCTACGAGCAGTACTTC
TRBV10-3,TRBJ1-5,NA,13,CAISGSREQPQHF,TGTGCCATCAGTGGGTCCAGGGAACAGCCCCAGCATTTT
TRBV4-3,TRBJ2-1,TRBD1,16,CASSQGTGVTYNEQFF,TGCGCCAGCAGCCAAGGGACAGGGGTGACCTACAATGAGCAGTTCTTC
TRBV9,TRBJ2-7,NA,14,CASSVELVDDEQYF,TGTGCCAGCAGCGTAGAGCTAGTTGATGACGAGCAGTACTTC
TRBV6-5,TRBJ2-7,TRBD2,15,CASSYSLAGAYEQYF,TGTGCCAGCAGTTACTCGTTAGCGGGAGCCTACGAGCAGTACTTC
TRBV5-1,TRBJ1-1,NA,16,CASSWTFGGPNTEAFF,TGCGCCAGCAGTTGGACCTTCGGGGGTCCAAACACTGAAGCTTTCTTT
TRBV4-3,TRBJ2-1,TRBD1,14,CASSQGTGETEQFF,TGCGCCAGCAGCCAAGGGACAGGGGAAACTGAGCAGTTCTTC
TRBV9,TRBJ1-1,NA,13,CASSVWGGTEAFF,TGTGCCAGCAGCGTTTGGGGGGGCACTGAAGCTTTCTTT
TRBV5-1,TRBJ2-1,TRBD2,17,CASSLEGTSVSYNEQFF,TGCGCCAGCAGCTTGGAGGGGACTAGCGTTTCCTACAATGAGCAGTTCTTC
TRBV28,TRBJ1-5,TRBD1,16,CASSSPRQGHNQPQHF,TGTGCCAGCAGTTCCCCCCGACAGGGTCACAATCAGCCCCAGCATTTT
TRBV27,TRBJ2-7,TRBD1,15,CASSSSVDRAYKQYF,TGTGCCAGCAGTTCCTCTGTGGACAGGGCTTATAAGCAGTACTTC
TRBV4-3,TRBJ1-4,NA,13,CASSQEVARVVHF,TGCGCCAGCAGCCAAGAGGTGGCCAGGGTGGTCCATTTT
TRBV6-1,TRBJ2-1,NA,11,CAGNGNNEQFF,TGTGCCGGCAACGGGAACAATGAGCAGTTCTTC
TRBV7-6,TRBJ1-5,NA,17,CASSLAPRGTSNQPQHF,TGTGCCAGCAGCTTAGCACCGCGGGGAACGAGCAATCAGCCCCAGCATTTT
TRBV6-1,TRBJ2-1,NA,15,CASSDGGTSYNEQFF,TGTGCCAGCAGTGATGGGGGGACCTCCTACAATGAGCAGTTCTTC
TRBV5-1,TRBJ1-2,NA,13,CASSSGGGYGYTF,TGCGCCAGCAGCTCGGGAGGGGGATATGGCTACACCTTC
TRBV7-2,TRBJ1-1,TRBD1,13,CASSPTGPTEAFF,TGTGCCAGCAGCCCGACAGGGCCCACTGAAGCTTTCTTT
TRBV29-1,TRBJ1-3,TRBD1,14,CSVEFTGGRNTIYF,TGCAGCGTTGAATTTACAGGGGGCAGAAACACCATATATTTT